This TCR beta chain was recorded in a study of blood T cell repertoires in COVID-19. Study as a whole: COVID-19 samples collected from the United States, Italy and Spain covered acute and convalescent phases. PBMCs, B-cell-depleted T cells, or T cells provided the cDNA or gDNA that made up the material.

V shed 3 bases and J shed 0 bases, with 13 bases lying between them. This CDR3 region has 16 residues. The germline V gene has CDR1 SGDLS and CDR2 YYNGEE. Per the authors' pipeline: From reference gene primer amplification, estimates of nucleated cell counts were derived. Sequencing was performed with immunoSEQ multiplex PCR; in TCRdb, only in-frame clones are kept and a portion is missing. From that table come the V and J calls and clone size; the DNA was used to work out D and trimming. The table records over 35,000 clones, around 82% of them present only once. This chain uses TRBV9 with TRBJ2-1; D is uncertain. The receptor's source is a man aged 35-49 years with active or convalescent COVID-19. Sequencing was carried out using peripheral blood. As DNA, the CDR3 is TGTGCCAGCAGCGGGCGGATCGTTAGCTCCTACAATGAGCAGTTCTTC. Translation: CASSGRIVSSYNEQFF.